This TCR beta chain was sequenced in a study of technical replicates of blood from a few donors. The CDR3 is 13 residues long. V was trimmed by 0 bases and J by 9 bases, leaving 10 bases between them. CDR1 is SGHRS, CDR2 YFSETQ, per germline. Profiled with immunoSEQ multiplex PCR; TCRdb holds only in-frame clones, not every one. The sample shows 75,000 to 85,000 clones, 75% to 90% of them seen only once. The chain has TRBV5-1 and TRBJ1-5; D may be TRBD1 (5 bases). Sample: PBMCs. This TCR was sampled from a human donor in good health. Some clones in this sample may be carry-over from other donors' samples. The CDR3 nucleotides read TGCGCCAGCAGCTTGGAAGGGGTAATGCCCCAGCATTTT. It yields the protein CASSLEGVMPQHF.